This is a list of T cell receptor beta chains from one sample in a study of cytomegalovirus exposure and HLA in healthy donors. Sequencing was performed with immunoSEQ multiplex PCR; in TCRdb, only in-frame clones are kept and a portion is missing. The sample has 150,000 or so clones; around three quarters are singletons. Sequencing input: PBMCs. These receptor sequences come from a man aged 35-49 years in good health and CMV-seropositive. Both conserved end residues are part of each CDR3. The D gene is left open where the match is weak. Expanded clones are given a class, and other clones once, few, many or no size at all.

v_gene,abundance,j_gene,d_gene,CDR3nt,CDR3aa
TRBV18,-,TRBJ2-5,TRBD2,TGTGCCAGCTCACCTGCGGGAGGGGATGAGACCCAGTACTTC,CASSPAGGDETQYF
TRBV28,-,TRBJ1-1,-,TGTGCCAGCATAGTCCCCTCCGGACGCGGGGATTCTGAAGCTTTCTTT,CASIVPSGRGDSEAFF
TRBV7-9,-,TRBJ1-1,-,TGTGCCAGCAGCTTAGAACAGGGCGGGGCTTTCTTT,CASSLEQGGAFF
TRBV5-4,-,TRBJ2-1,-,TGTGCCAGCAGCTTGGTAGGACAGACCTACAATGAGCAGTTCTTC,CASSLVGQTYNEQFF
TRBV6-6,-,TRBJ1-2,TRBD1,TGTGCCAGCAGTTACCGTCTAGGGGGCGCTGGAGGCTACACCTTC,CASSYRLGGAGGYTF
TRBV6-1,-,TRBJ2-4,-,TGTGCCAGCAACAGCGGTAACATTCAGTACTTC,CASNSGNIQYF
TRBV9,-,TRBJ2-1,-,TGTGCCAGCAGCGTAGCGGGTAGCGGAGTCTACAATGAGCAGTTCTTC,CASSVAGSGVYNEQFF
TRBV20-1,-,TRBJ1-2,TRBD1,TGCAGTGCTAGGACAGGGACGGTACCCACCTTC,CSARTGTVPTF
TRBV6-5,-,TRBJ1-6,-,TGTGCCAGCAGTTACTCGGAGTGGGAGAACTCACCCCTCCACTTT,CASSYSEWENSPLHF
TRBV6-5,-,TRBJ2-1,TRBD2,TGTGCCAGCAGTTCGCGCCAGACTAGCGCCTACAATGAGCAGTTCTTC,CASSSRQTSAYNEQFF
TRBV5-6,-,TRBJ2-7,TRBD2,TGTGCCAGCGCCCGTTCGTCCTCAAGGGCTGGGGAGGGCGAGCAGTACTTC,CASARSSSRAGEGEQYF
TRBV6-5,-,TRBJ1-4,-,TGTGCCAGCAGTTACTGGCCGGGGGAAAAACTGTTTTTT,CASSYWPGEKLFF
TRBV5-5,-,TRBJ2-1,TRBD2,TGTGCCAGCAGCCCGTACCAGGGGCGGGAGGGCCTCGAGCAGTTCTTC,CASSPYQGREGLEQFF
TRBV9,-,TRBJ2-3,-,TGTGCCAGCAGCGTAGATTTTGGGCGGGCCGCCACAGATACGCAGTATTTT,CASSVDFGRAATDTQYF
TRBV5-1,-,TRBJ2-4,TRBD1,TGCGCCAGCAGCCCCTTTGGGACAGGGGCCGTAGCCAAAAACATTCAGTACTTC,CASSPFGTGAVAKNIQYF
TRBV27,-,TRBJ2-7,TRBD1,TGTGCCAGCAGTTTATCGGGGACAGGGGGCTACGAGCAGTACTTC,CASSLSGTGGYEQYF
TRBV27,-,TRBJ2-2,-,TGTGCCAGCAGTCCCACGGGACTCCACACCGGGGAGCTGTTTTTT,CASSPTGLHTGELFF
TRBV29-1,-,TRBJ1-2,-,TGCAGTGCCGCACAGGTTAGGGGTGGCGGCTACACCTTC,CSAAQVRGGGYTF
TRBV6-1,-,TRBJ2-3,-,TGTGCCAGCTACAGGGACACCACAGATACGCAGTATTTT,CASYRDTTDTQYF
TRBV7-2,-,TRBJ2-6,TRBD1,TGTGCCAGCAGCCACTTGACAGGGGATAGGTCCAACGGCCTGACTTTC,CASSHLTGDRSNGLTF
TRBV5-6,-,TRBJ2-5,TRBD2,TGTGCCAGCAGAGTCGGGACTAGCGGGAGCTATCAAGAGACCCAGTACTTC,CASRVGTSGSYQETQYF
TRBV4-2,-,TRBJ2-2,-,TGTGCCAGCAGCCAAGAAATTCTCGGGATGTACACCGGGGAGCTGTTTTTT,CASSQEILGMYTGELFF
TRBV6-6,-,TRBJ1-5,TRBD1,TGTGCCAGCAGCGGACAGGCCCCTCATCAGCCCCAGCATTTT,CASSGQAPHQPQHF
TRBV6-1,-,TRBJ1-4,-,TGTGCCAGCAGTCCAAGGGGTACAGTCGAAAAACTGTTTTTT,CASSPRGTVEKLFF
TRBV11-3,-,TRBJ2-1,TRBD2,TGTGCCAGCAGCCCCGGGAGGGCCGCTGAGCAGTTCTTC,CASSPGRAAEQFF
TRBV27,-,TRBJ2-3,-,TGTGCCAGCAGGCCAACTATAGCGGCTAGCACAGATACGCAGTATTTT,CASRPTIAASTDTQYF
TRBV18,-,TRBJ1-1,-,TGTGCCAGCTCACCAGGGACACCGAACACTGAAGCTTTCTTT,CASSPGTPNTEAFF
TRBV12-2,-,TRBJ2-7,-,TGTGCAAGTCGCCTACAAGGACTAGCGGGAGAGGAGCAGTACTTC,CASRLQGLAGEEQYF
TRBV9,-,TRBJ2-5,TRBD1,TGTGCCAGCACCTCAGGGGGCGGAGAGGAGACCCAGTACTTC,CASTSGGGEETQYF
TRBV5-6,once,TRBJ2-1,-,TGTGCCAGCAGCTCGGGGAATTACAATGAGCAGTTCTTC,CASSSGNYNEQFF
TRBV27,-,TRBJ1-2,-,TGTGCCAGCAGTTGGACAGCCAACTATGGCTACACCTTC,CASSWTANYGYTF
TRBV10-1,-,TRBJ2-1,-,TGCGCCAGCAGTGAAACGGGGGTTTCCTACAATGAGCAGTTCTTC,CASSETGVSYNEQFF
TRBV5-1,-,TRBJ2-1,-,TGCGCCAGCACCTCTCCCCGCAATGAGCAGTTCTTC,CASTSPRNEQFF
TRBV2,once,TRBJ2-1,-,TGTGCCAGCAGTTTCCGCCCCTGGGGGCAGGGTAGTGAGCAGTTCTTC,CASSFRPWGQGSEQFF
TRBV9,-,TRBJ2-1,TRBD2,TGTGCCAGCAGCCCGGGACTAGGGTCCTACAATGAGCAGTTCTTC,CASSPGLGSYNEQFF
TRBV28,-,TRBJ2-1,-,TGTGCCAGCTCCTCCGGGGGTTCCGCCTCCTACAATGAGCAGTTCTTC,CASSSGGSASYNEQFF
TRBV28,-,TRBJ2-7,TRBD2,TGTGCCAGCGGGGGACTAGCGGATTACGAGCAGTACTTC,CASGGLADYEQYF
TRBV7-9,-,TRBJ2-5,TRBD2,TGTGCCAGCAGCAGGGCCTTGGCGGGAGTTCGAGAGACCCAGTACTTC,CASSRALAGVRETQYF
TRBV5-1,-,TRBJ1-1,-,TGCGCCAGCAGCCCTCTCGAACGGGGTGGGGACACTGAAGCTTTCTTT,CASSPLERGGDTEAFF
TRBV19,-,TRBJ2-5,-,TGTGCCAGTAGTATAGGCTATACTGAGACCCAGTACTTC,CASSIGYTETQYF
TRBV27,-,TRBJ2-1,-,TGTGCCAGCAGGCGGGACCTAGGGAATGGGGAGCAGTTCTTC,CASRRDLGNGEQFF